One and the same sample provided the 21 T cell receptor beta chains below, sequenced in a study of blood T cell repertoires in COVID-19. Profiling relied on immunoSEQ multiplex PCR, and the TCRdb table lists in-frame clones only, not all of them. The sample records roughly 430,000 clones, approximately 91% being singletons. Sample: PBMCs or T cells enriched from blood (not recorded which). These receptors were obtained from a woman aged 18-29 years who had been exposed to COVID-19.

This clone was counted a few times. This sequence joins TRBV7-2 and TRBJ2-7; the D is unclear. The V end was cut by 4 bases, the J end by 0 bases, with 10 bases between. This CDR3 spans 14 amino acids. CDR1 and CDR2 from the germline V gene are SGHTA and FQGNSA. The CDR3 loop reads CASSSRISSYEQYF. The CDR3 DNA is TGTGCCAGCAGCTCCAGGATAAGCTCCTACGAGCAGTACTTC.

This chain connects TRBV4-1 to TRBJ2-7, with 8 nucleotides matching TRBD1. V lost 0 bases to trimming and J lost 5 bases; unmatched junction nucleotides: 12. The length of the CDR3 is 17 residues. Germline V gene data show CDR1 as MGHRA and CDR2 as YSYEKL. CDR3 DNA: TGCGCCAGCAGCCAAGATGTGGGGCGGGACAGGTTCGACGAGCAGTACTTC. Its protein product is CASSQDVGRDRFDEQYF.

This chain connects TRBV6-5 to TRBJ1-5; tentative D call: TRBD1 (6 bases). CDR3 size: 15 residues. Trimming took 6 bases from V and 0 from J, leaving 12 bases between them. From germline, CDR1 is MNHEY and CDR2 SVGAGI. The CDR3, as DNA: TGTGCCAGCAGCACAGGGACCGGTAGCAATCAGCCCCAGCATTTT. Its protein product is CASSTGTGSNQPQHF.

The rearrangement joins TRBV7-6 to TRBJ2-7, with D perhaps matching TRBD2 (7 bases). CDR1 is SGHVS and CDR2 is FNYEAQ in the germline V gene. The CDR3 sequence is 16 residues long. The V and J ends lost 1 base and 0 bases respectively, with 13 bases between them. This CDR3 reads CASSLEGGTGSYEQYF. CDR3 in DNA: TGTGCCAGCAGCTTAGAGGGGGGGACCGGCTCCTACGAGCAGTACTTC.

The chain has TRBV9 and TRBJ1-1; 9 positions agree with TRBD1. CDR1 is SGDLS and CDR2 is YYNGEE in the germline V gene. The CDR3 is 13 amino acids. V was pared by 2 bases and J by 6 bases, with 2 bases of the junction left unmatched. CDR3 residues: CASSVTGGAEAFF. The CDR3 DNA is TGTGCCAGCAGCGTGACAGGGGGTGCTGAAGCTTTCTTT.

The chain links TRBV27 to TRBJ2-2; tentative D call: TRBD1 (6 bases). Germline V gene sequence: CDR1 MNHEY, CDR2 SMNVEV (reference sequence). This CDR3 spans 16 amino acids. V lost 2 bases and J 4 bases, leaving 14 bases between the germline ends. In nucleotides, the CDR3 is TGTGCCAGCAGTTTAACGCGAGGACAGTCCACCGGGGAGCTGTTTTTT. This sequence encodes CASSLTRGQSTGELFF.

This sequence joins TRBV4-1 and TRBJ2-5; 14 bases match TRBD2. V lost 1 base and J lost 1; bases outside the gene matches: 17. Germline CDR1 is MGHRA and CDR2 is YSYEKL. This CDR3 is 22 amino acids long. Here the CDR3 reads CASSQVGPRPGLAGGPQETQYF. Written as DNA, the CDR3 is TGCGCCAGCAGCCAAGTAGGTCCCCGGCCCGGACTAGCGGGGGGTCCCCAAGAGACCCAGTACTTC.

The chain uses TRBV5-1 and TRBJ2-7; 7 bases map to TRBD2. Germline V gene sequence: CDR1 SGHRS, CDR2 YFSETQ. CDR3 length: 13 residues. V dropped 4 bases and J dropped 3; count of bases not matched to a gene: 4. The CDR3 reads CASSPGLDYEQYF. CDR3 in DNA: TGCGCCAGCAGCCCCGGACTAGACTACGAGCAGTACTTC.

J is TRBJ1-5 and V is TRBV6-5, with D possibly being TRBD1 (5 bases). In germline, CDR1 is MNHEY, CDR2 SVGAGI. The CDR3 is 15 amino acids. Trimming left V 6 bases short and J 10 bases short, with 22 bases between. The CDR3 loop is CASRPQRQGTPPQHF. CDR3 nucleotides: TGTGCCAGCAGACCCCAAAGGCAGGGTACACCTCCCCAGCATTTT.

The J gene is TRBJ2-7, the V gene TRBV11-2; D is perhaps TRBD2 (5 bases). The CDR3 has 13 residues. Trimming shortened V by 5 bases and J by 5 bases, and 13 bases separated the two germline ends. Germline values: CDR1 SGHAT, CDR2 FQNNGV. CDR3 DNA: TGTGCCAGCAGCCTCCCGAGGGCGGACGAGCAGTACTTC. It codes for CASSLPRADEQYF. Full variable domain (missing parts from reference TRBV11-2 and TRBJ2-7): EAGVAQSPRYKIIEKRQSVAFWCNPISGHATLYWYQQILGQGPKLLIQFQNNGVVDDSQLPKDRFSAERLKGVDSTLKIQPAKLEDSAVYLCASSLPRADEQYFGPGTRLTVT.

This chain uses TRBV7-2 with TRBJ2-3, with a weak D call TRBD2 (5 bases). Germline V lookup: CDR1 SGHTA, CDR2 FQGNSA. There are 15 residues in the CDR3. Trimming left V 3 bases short and J 2 bases short, with 12 bases between. CDR3 nucleotides: TGTGCCAGCAGCTTGGCCGGGATCCCCACAGATACGCAGTATTTT. Encoded protein: CASSLAGIPTDTQYF.

This clone was detected only once. The CDR3: CASSTSTSGRLRTGELFF. In nucleotides, the CDR3 is TGTGCCAGCAGCACGTCGACTAGCGGGAGATTAAGAACCGGGGAGCTGTTTTTT. This chain uses TRBV7-9 with TRBJ2-2, with 12 bases identical to TRBD2. The CDR3 loop spans 18 amino acids. The V gene end was trimmed by 5 bases and the J gene end by 5 bases; junction bases not matched to a gene: 12. CDR1 is SEHNR and CDR2 is FQNEAQ in the germline V gene (reference sequence).

CDR3 loop: CASSPRQGDSPLHF. The DNA of the CDR3 is TGTGCCAGCAGCCCCCGACAGGGCGATTCACCCCTCCACTTT. The rearrangement uses TRBV11-2 and TRBJ1-6, with TRBD1 matching 7 bases. The CDR3 has 14 residues. V was clipped by 5 bases and J by 8 bases; unmatched bases: 6. Germline-derived CDR1 and CDR2 are SGHAT and FQNNGV.

V usage is TRBV19 and J usage is TRBJ1-4, with D unresolved. The CDR3 runs to 12 residues. Germline V gene lookup returns CDR1 LNHDA and CDR2 SQIVND (reference sequence). The V end lost 5 bases, the J end lost 8 bases, and 9 bases lay between the germline ends. The CDR3 sequence is CASSPQAEKLFF. CDR3 DNA: TGTGCCAGTAGTCCCCAGGCGGAAAAACTGTTTTTT.

With regard to this clone: One end of the junction is discordant with germline, which a read error may explain. V usage is TRBV28 and J usage is TRBJ2-7; D possibly corresponds to TRBD2 (5 bases). This CDR3 contains 11 residues. The V gene's germline CDR1 is MDHEN and CDR2 SYDVKM. The CDR3 DNA sequence: TGTGCCAGCAGTTTTATGAGGGAGCCGTACTTC. Its translation: CASSFMREPYF. The full variable domain, completed using reference TRBV28 and TRBJ2-7, is DVKVTQSSRYLVKRTGEKVFLECVQDMDHENMFWYRQDPGLGLRLIYFSYDVKMKEKGDIPEGYSVSREKKERFSLILESASTNQTSMYLCASSFMREPYFGPGTRLTVT.

J is TRBJ2-2 and V is TRBV29-1; weak D call: TRBD2 (7 bases). The CDR3 totals 14 residues. The V gene's germline CDR1 is SQVTM and CDR2 ANQGSEA. V lost 6 bases and J 4 bases, leaving 15 bases between the germline ends. The DNA for the CDR3 is TGCAGCGTGACCGGGGGGCTTGGCACCGGGGAGCTGTTTTTT. Translating gives CSVTGGLGTGELFF.

The chain recombines TRBV5-6 with TRBJ1-5, with TRBD1 identical over 12 bases. Germline V gene data show CDR1 as SGHDT and CDR2 as YYEEEE. This CDR3 spans 16 amino acids. V shed 1 base, J shed 4 bases, and the junction held 3 bases outside the gene matches. The CDR3 reads CASSLLGQGANQPQHF. The CDR3 DNA sequence: TGTGCCAGCAGCTTGCTGGGACAGGGGGCGAATCAGCCCCAGCATTTT. The variable domain in full, with the rest retrieved from reference TRBV5-6 and TRBJ1-5, is DAGVTQSPTHLIKTRGQQVTLRCSPKSGHDTVSWYQQALGQGPQFIFQYYEEEERQRGNFPDRFSGHQFPNYSSELNVNALLLGDSALYLCASSLLGQGANQPQHFGDGTRLSIL.

This clone was found a few times. The same CDR3 arises from other DNA sequences in this sample as well. V and J are TRBV2 and TRBJ1-5; D is perhaps TRBD1 (5 bases). This CDR3 spans 14 amino acids. Per germline, CDR1 SNHLY and CDR2 FYNNEI. The V end lost 2 bases, the J end lost 1 base, and 6 bases lay between the germline ends. The chain's CDR3 is CASSEQGSNQPQHF. CDR3 in DNA: TGTGCCAGCAGTGAACAGGGAAGCAATCAGCCCCAGCATTTT. Full variable domain (remainder filled in from reference TRBV2 and TRBJ1-5): EPEVTQTPSHQVTQMGQEVILRCVPISNHLYFYWYRQILGQKVEFLVSFYNNEISEKSEIFDDQFSVERPDGSNFTLKIRSTKLEDSAMYFCASSEQGSNQPQHFGDGTRLSIL.

The chain is built from TRBV27 and TRBJ2-3; TRBD2 matches at 10 bases. V dropped 4 bases and J dropped 0; count of bases not matched to a gene: 10. Germline values: CDR1 MNHEY, CDR2 SMNVEV (reference sequence). The CDR3 is 18 residues long. The CDR3 region is CASSSAASGRTSTDTQYF. Written as DNA, the CDR3 is TGTGCCAGCAGTTCGGCGGCTAGCGGGAGAACTAGCACAGATACGCAGTATTTT.

This rearrangement joins TRBV10-3 to TRBJ2-7; maybe TRBD1 (5 bases). Germline CDR1 and CDR2: ENHRY and SYGVKD. The CDR3 is made up of 13 amino acids. Trimming took off 7 bases at V and 6 bases at J, with 16 bases between the two ends. The DNA of the CDR3 is TGTGCCATCACCATGCTCCAGGGAAGCGAGCAGTACTTC. Residues: CAITMLQGSEQYF.

The chain employs TRBV18 and TRBJ1-2; TRBD1 matches 9 bases. V shed 0 bases and J 6 bases; nucleotides not matched to a gene: 20. Germline V gives CDR1 KGHSH, CDR2 LQKENI. This CDR3 is 20 amino acids long. The CDR3 bases are TGTGCCAGCTCACCACCCAACACCTTATGGATGGACAGGGGACTCGATGGCTACACCTTC. Protein sequence: CASSPPNTLWMDRGLDGYTF.